This paragraph covers one T cell receptor beta chain sequence. Its antigen is unidentified. The data are from a study of T cells in Graves' hyperthyroidism and ophthalmopathy. Findings of the study overall: The model forecast ophthalmopathy, anticipating it by a median around 6.5 months before onset. Stable hyperthyroidism was told apart from ophthalmopathy by a model built on 13 V-J features. In blood, most of the thyroid clonotypes expanded above 0.001 were also present.

Using RNA transcripts as the source, TCR beta CDR3 regions were amplified. First-round RT-PCR of the TCR CDR3 relied on the HTBI primer set. TCRdb reprocessed the multiplex PCR reads with MiXCR, giving one entry per CDR3 protein. The profile shows some 600,000 distinct CDR3 sequences, more than 11% of them singletons. This CDR3 has 14 residues. Germline CDR1 is PRHDT and CDR2 is FYEKMQ (reference sequence). The ends were cut back, 5 bases at V and 5 bases at J, with 15 bases in the middle. The chain employs TRBV13 and TRBJ2-5, with unresolved D. The sequence was obtained from a woman aged 25-40 years with Graves' hyperthyroidism that later progressed to Graves' ophthalmopathy. The sequencing sample was made of blood. CDR3 region: CASSPRLGGETQYF. The CDR3 DNA reads TGTGCCAGCAGCCCCCGGCTTGGTGGGGAGACCCAGTACTTC.